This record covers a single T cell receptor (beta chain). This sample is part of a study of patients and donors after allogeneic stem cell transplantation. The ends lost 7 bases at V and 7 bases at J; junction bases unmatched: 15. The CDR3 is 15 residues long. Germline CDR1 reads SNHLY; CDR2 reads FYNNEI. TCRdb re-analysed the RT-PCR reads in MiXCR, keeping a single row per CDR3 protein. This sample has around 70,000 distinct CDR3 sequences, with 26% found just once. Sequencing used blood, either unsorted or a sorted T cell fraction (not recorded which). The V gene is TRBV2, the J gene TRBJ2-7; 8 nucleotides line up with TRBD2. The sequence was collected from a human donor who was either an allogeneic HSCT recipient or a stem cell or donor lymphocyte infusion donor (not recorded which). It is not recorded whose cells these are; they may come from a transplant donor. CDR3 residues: CASMGRTGTSREQYF. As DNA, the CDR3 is TGTGCCAGCATGGGGCGAACCGGGACTAGTAGGGAGCAGTACTTC. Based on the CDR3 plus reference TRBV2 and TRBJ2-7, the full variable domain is EPEVTQTPSHQVTQMGQEVILRCVPISNHLYFYWYRQILGQKVEFLVSFYNNEISEKSEIFDDQFSVERPDGSNFTLKIRSTKLEDSAMYFCASMGRTGTSREQYFGPGTRLTVT.